This T cell receptor beta chain is from a study of cytomegalovirus exposure and HLA in healthy donors. Study findings and constraints: V segments that were indistinguishable, TRBV6-2 and TRBV6-3 among them, were omitted from analysis. It has been reported that TCR beta sequences accurately predicted the HLA-A and HLA-B alleles of most subjects. With later analysis, a missense DCLRE1C variant became linked to TCR beta V- and J-gene trimming.

Comment on this clone: The target antigen is unknown.

The CDR3 runs to 13 residues. V lost 0 bases and J 3 bases, leaving 6 bases between the germline ends. Germline CDR1 and CDR2: MDHEN and SYDVKM. 13 Jbeta primers and 60 Vbeta primers were used for the PCR. Original methodology: Later, roughly 77 million unique TCR beta chains were counted in an analysis, and some 10 million of them were shared. Libraries were prepared by immunoSEQ multiplex PCR; TCRdb keeps only in-frame clonotypes and omits some of them. That table furnishes V, J and clone size, whereas the DNA furnished D and trimming. Among tens of thousands of clones listed, 55% to 75% were seen once.

Material for sequencing was PBMCs. This TCR derives from a man aged 55 to 70 in good health and CMV-seropositive. The V and J genes are TRBV28 and TRBJ2-7, with D perhaps matching TRBD1 (6 bases). The CDR3: CASSLWDSYEQYF. The CDR3 DNA follows: TGTGCCAGCAGTTTATGGGACAGCTACGAGCAGTACTTC.